Listed here are 2 T cell receptor beta chains from one sample, sequenced in a study of shared clonotypes between healthy human individuals. The repertoire was sequenced with immunoSEQ multiplex PCR; TCRdb's copy has only in-frame clones and lacks some. The sample yields 2 million to 2.5 million clones, over 85% seen once. Material for sequencing was naive CD4+ T cells sorted from blood. Regarding subset: CD45RA+ positively selected. The receptors originated from a man between 18 and 35 years old in good health.

The J gene is TRBJ1-4, the V gene TRBV30; a weak D match, TRBD1 (6 bases). Germline assignment: CDR1 GTSNPN and CDR2 SVGIG (reference sequence). Deletions cut 0 bases from V and 6 bases from J, with 11 bases between. This CDR3 comprises 14 residues. CDR3 nucleotide sequence: TGTGCCTGGAGTGTGGGGGGGGCCGATGAAAAACTGTTTTTT. This gives the protein CAWSVGGADEKLFF.

This rearrangement joins TRBV13 to TRBJ2-3; TRBD2 agrees at 14 bases. Germline-derived CDR1 and CDR2 are PRHDT and FYEKMQ (reference sequence). V gave up 4 bases and J gave up 0 bases; unmatched junction bases: 15. The CDR3 has 21 amino acids. The CDR3 reads CASSSPPGLAGALLSTDTQYF. For the CDR3, the DNA is TGTGCCAGCAGCTCCCCTCCGGGACTAGCGGGGGCCCTCCTTAGCACAGATACGCAGTATTTT.